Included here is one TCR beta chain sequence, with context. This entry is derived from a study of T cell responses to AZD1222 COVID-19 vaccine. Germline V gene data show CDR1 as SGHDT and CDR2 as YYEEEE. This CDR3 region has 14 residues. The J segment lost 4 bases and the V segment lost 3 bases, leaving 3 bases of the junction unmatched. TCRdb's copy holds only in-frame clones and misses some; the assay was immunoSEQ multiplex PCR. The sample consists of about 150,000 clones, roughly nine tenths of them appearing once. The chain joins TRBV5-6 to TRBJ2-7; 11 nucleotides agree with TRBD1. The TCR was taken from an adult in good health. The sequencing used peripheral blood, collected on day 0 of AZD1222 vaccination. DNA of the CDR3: TGTGCCAGCAGCTCGGACAGGGGGCAGTACGAGCAGTACTTC. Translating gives CASSSDRGQYEQYF.